This entry describes one T cell receptor (beta chain). The V and J ends lost 1 base and 0 bases respectively, with 7 bases between them. This CDR3 comprises 15 residues. In germline, CDR1 is SGHTA, CDR2 FQGNSA. The sample originates from a study of blood T cell repertoires in COVID-19. Overall study: COVID-19 samples collected from the United States, Italy and Spain covered acute and convalescent phases. T cells, B-cell-depleted T cells, or PBMCs provided the cDNA or gDNA that served as material.

Authors' data handling: Amplifying reference gene primers gave estimates of nucleated cell counts. Using immunoSEQ multiplex PCR, the repertoire was profiled, and TCRdb retains in-frame clones only, with some absent. That table supplies the V and J calls and clone size; D and trimming were determined from the DNA. This sample has nearly 250,000 clones, with approximately 82% found just once. This sequence was found in a woman of 80 years or more with acute or convalescent COVID-19. The chain carries TRBV7-2 and TRBJ1-3; the D is unclear. Specimen: peripheral blood. The CDR3 nucleotides read TGTGCCAGCAGCTTAGACGGCGGCTCTGGAAACACCATATATTTT. This translates into CASSLDGGSGNTIYF.